This passage covers 27 T cell receptor beta chains from one sample sequenced in a study of T-cell reconstitution after alpha-beta-depleted transplantation in children. Unique molecular identifiers tagged the TCRbeta library. MiXCR, applied by TCRdb to the PCR reads, yields one record per CDR3 protein. This sample has some 840,000 distinct CDR3 sequences, with less than 20% found just once. The sequences come from PBMCs, mostly from graft donor cells, collected 360 days after TCRalphabeta/CD19-depleted stem cell transplant. Receptors originate from a male patient younger than 18 who had a stem cell transplant for acute lymphoblastic leukemia, so the T cells may come from the graft donor.

The J gene is TRBJ2-7, the V gene TRBV4-1; 9 nucleotides line up with TRBD1. This CDR3 is built from 15 residues. Germline loops: CDR1 MGHRA, CDR2 YSYEKL. The junction had 6 bases not matched to a gene; V was cut back by 4 bases and J by 2 bases. CDR3 residues: CASSLQRTGAYEQYF. The CDR3 nucleotides are TGCGCCAGCAGCCTCCAGAGGACAGGGGCCTACGAGCAGTACTTC.

This clonotype was seen a few times. V and J are TRBV3-1 and TRBJ2-3, with a tentative D call TRBD1 (6 bases). V was clipped by 2 bases and J by 2 bases, with 11 bases between them. The CDR3 is 15 amino acids. Germline V CDR1 and CDR2: LGHDT, YNNKEL (reference sequence). This CDR3 reads CASSQRRTATDTQYF. The CDR3 DNA sequence: TGTGCCAGCAGCCAACGCCGGACAGCCACAGATACGCAGTATTTT.

This clonotype was observed a few times. The chain combines TRBV7-9 with TRBJ1-2; no definite D call. This CDR3 is built from 13 residues. The V gene lost 1 base and the J gene lost 8 bases, with 11 bases spanning the gap. Germline V gene lookup returns CDR1 SEHNR and CDR2 FQNEAQ (reference sequence). The CDR3 reads CASSLEAARGYTF. The DNA for the CDR3 is TGTGCCAGCAGCTTAGAAGCGGCTCGAGGCTACACCTTC.

This clonotype has just a few counts. The rearrangement uses TRBV10-3 and TRBJ2-1; 7 nucleotides line up with TRBD1. The CDR3 consists of 17 residues. The V segment lost 4 bases and the J segment 0 bases; nucleotides outside the gene matches: 9. Germline lookup yields CDR1 ENHRY and CDR2 SYGVKD. CDR3 sequence reads: CAISAPRGIPSYNEQFF. For the CDR3, the DNA is TGTGCCATCAGTGCCCCCAGGGGGATCCCCTCCTACAATGAGCAGTTCTTC.

The chain combines TRBV12-3 or TRBV12-4 with TRBJ1-2; D is unresolved. V dropped 6 bases and J dropped 4 bases, with 15 bases sitting between them. The CDR3 extends over 14 amino acids. The CDR3 DNA is TGTGCCAGCAGCCCCGTAGCGGGCGTCTATGGCTACACCTTC. Encoded protein: CASSPVAGVYGYTF.

This clonotype has just a few counts. The chain uses TRBV7-3 and TRBJ2-7; 7 bases line up with TRBD1. CDR3 length equals 13 residues. Germline assignment: CDR1 SGHTA and CDR2 FQGTGA. The V and J ends lost 6 bases and 5 bases, in that order; junction bases with no gene match: 7. CDR3 nucleotides: TGTGCCAGCAGTCCGTCTACAGGGGACGAGCAGTACTTC. The encoded protein is CASSPSTGDEQYF.

This clonotype was observed a few times. The DNA of the CDR3 is TGTGCCAGTAGCCAACCTGGGGACATCTACGAGCAGTACTTC. Translated: CASSQPGDIYEQYF. The V call is TRBV19, the J call TRBJ2-7; D may be TRBD1 (6 bases). Between the trimmed V and J ends, which lost 6 bases and 3 bases, there was a span of 15 bases. The germline V gene has CDR1 LNHDA and CDR2 SQIVND (reference sequence). The CDR3 is 14 residues long.

The chain has TRBV10-3 and TRBJ2-5; D tentatively reads TRBD1 or TRBD2 (6 bases each). The germline V gene encodes CDR1 ENHRY and CDR2 SYGVKD. The CDR3 length is 16 residues. Trimming stripped 5 bases from V and 4 bases from J, with 20 bases between. CDR3 nucleotides: TGTGCCATCAGTCTCCGGGGGCCAGACACGGGAGAGACCCAGTACTTC. Encoded protein: CAISLRGPDTGETQYF.

This clonotype has ten or more counts. The chain joins TRBV7-9 to TRBJ1-3; D is unresolved. V lost 1 base and J 8 bases, leaving 12 bases between the germline ends. This CDR3 is built from 14 residues. CDR1 is SEHNR, CDR2 FQNEAQ, per germline (reference sequence). For the CDR3, the DNA is TGTGCCAGCAGCTTAGTCCAGACGGGGTACACCATATATTTT. Translation: CASSLVQTGYTIYF. The entire variable domain, with the rest obtained from reference TRBV7-9 and TRBJ1-3, is as follows: DTGVSQNPRHKITKRGQNVTFRCDPISEHNRLYWYRQTLGQGPEFLTYFQNEAQLEKSRLLSDRFSAERPKGSFSTLEIQRTEQGDSAMYLCASSLVQTGYTIYFGEGSWLTVV.

V gene TRBV25-1 combines with J gene TRBJ2-5; D gene unclear. Trimming took off 5 bases at V and 5 bases at J, with 9 bases between the two ends. CDR1 and CDR2 (germline): MGHDK, SYGVNS. The CDR3 spans 12 residues. The CDR3 sequence: CASSPVWETQYF. The CDR3 nucleotides are TGTGCCAGCAGTCCCGTTTGGGAGACCCAGTACTTC.

The CDR3 loop reads CASSESPGGSYNEQFF. The CDR3 nucleotides are TGTGCCAGCAGTGAATCCCCGGGAGGTTCCTACAATGAGCAGTTCTTC. The chain links TRBV25-1 to TRBJ2-1, with 7 bases lining up with TRBD2. Losses at the gene ends were 1 base for V and 1 base for J; bases not matched to a gene: 4. The CDR3 extends over 16 amino acids. Germline V gives CDR1 MGHDK, CDR2 SYGVNS.

V is TRBV7-3 and J is TRBJ2-7; D ambiguous. Trimming took off 2 bases at V and 4 bases at J, with 9 bases between the two ends. This CDR3 is built from 13 residues. Germline V gene data show CDR1 as SGHTA and CDR2 as FQGTGA. This chain's CDR3 is CASSLYLEYEQYF. Written as DNA, the CDR3 is TGTGCCAGCAGCTTATACTTGGAGTACGAGCAGTACTTC. The variable domain in full, completed from reference TRBV7-3 and TRBJ2-7, reads GAGVSQTPSNKVTEKGKYVELRCDPISGHTALYWYRQSLGQGPEFLIYFQGTGAADDSGLPNDRFFAVRPEGSVSTLKIQRTERGDSAVYLCASSLYLEYEQYFGPGTRLTVT.

The gene calls are TRBV2 and TRBJ2-1; possibly TRBD2 for D (6 bases). The germline V gene encodes CDR1 SNHLY and CDR2 FYNNEI. This CDR3 is built from 18 residues. The CDR3 loop is CTISVRGSSANFIDEQFF. DNA for the CDR3: TGTACCATCAGCGTAAGGGGATCTAGCGCGAACTTTATCGATGAGCAGTTCTTC.

V is TRBV2 and J is TRBJ2-7, with D uncertain. The V and J ends lost 0 bases and 10 bases respectively, with 7 bases between them. CDR1 and CDR2 from the germline V gene are SNHLY and FYNNEI. The length of the CDR3 is 11 residues. The CDR3, as DNA: TGTGCCAGCAGTGAAGCGTATTTACAGTACTTC. This encodes CASSEAYLQYF.

J is TRBJ2-7 and V is TRBV4-1; 7 bases agree with TRBD1. This CDR3 region has 15 residues. Germline V gives CDR1 MGHRA, CDR2 YSYEKL. The V segment lost 1 base and the J segment 3 bases; nucleotides outside the gene matches: 6. DNA for the CDR3: TGCGCCAGCAGCCAAGTTCAGGGGGATCTCTACGAGCAGTACTTC. Protein product: CASSQVQGDLYEQYF.

The chain links TRBV4-1 to TRBJ2-1, with 8 positions matching TRBD1. From germline, CDR1 is MGHRA and CDR2 YSYEKL. This CDR3 contains 16 residues. J gave up 4 bases and V 0 bases, and 5 bases lay outside the gene matches. In DNA form, the CDR3 reads TGCGCCAGCAGCCAAGATCCATGGACAGGGTACAATGAGCAGTTCTTC. Translating gives CASSQDPWTGYNEQFF.

This clonotype appeared a few times. The chain recombines TRBV9 with TRBJ2-1; 12 bases are a match to TRBD2. V lost 1 base to trimming and J lost 7 bases; unmatched junction nucleotides: 9. This CDR3 region has 17 residues. Germline values: CDR1 SGDLS, CDR2 YYNGEE. The CDR3 loop is CASSVSPLAGGGNEQFF. Here the CDR3 DNA reads TGTGCCAGCAGCGTATCTCCCCTAGCGGGAGGGGGGAATGAGCAGTTCTTC. The full variable domain, its missing parts supplied by reference TRBV9 and TRBJ2-1, is DSGVTQTPKHLITATGQRVTLRCSPRSGDLSVYWYQQSLDQGLQFLIQYYNGEERAKGNILERFSAQQFPDLHSELNLSSLELGDSALYFCASSVSPLAGGGNEQFFGPGTRLTVL.

The gene calls are TRBV7-9 and TRBJ2-1; 10 bases are a match to TRBD2. The CDR3 sequence is 16 residues long. The ends lost 5 bases at V and 5 bases at J; junction bases unmatched: 9. The germline V gene has CDR1 SEHNR and CDR2 FQNEAQ (reference sequence). The CDR3 DNA sequence: TGTGCCAGCAGCCCACCTGGAACTAGCGGGAACAATGAGCAGTTCTTC. It codes for CASSPPGTSGNNEQFF.

The chain links TRBV19 to TRBJ2-1; 7 bases agree with TRBD2. Germline-derived CDR1 and CDR2 are LNHDA and SQIVND (reference sequence). This CDR3 region has 15 residues. V dropped 5 bases and J dropped 4; count of bases not matched to a gene: 8. The CDR3 loop reads CASSVSGNAYNEQFF. The CDR3 region has the DNA TGTGCCAGTAGTGTCAGCGGGAACGCTTACAATGAGCAGTTCTTC.

This clonotype came up a few times. The chain joins TRBV4-2 to TRBJ2-1; 7 nucleotides align to TRBD2. CDR1 and CDR2 from the germline V gene are LGHNA and YNFKEQ. The V segment lost 4 bases and the J segment 0 bases; nucleotides outside the gene matches: 9. The CDR3 totals 17 residues. The CDR3 coding sequence is TGTGCCAGCAGCCCCGGGAGTAGGGAGGGCTCCTACAATGAGCAGTTCTTC. As protein: CASSPGSREGSYNEQFF.

This clonotype came up many times. CDR3 protein: CATSRVLGGETQYF. DNA of the CDR3: TGTGCCACCAGCAGAGTCCTTGGGGGAGAGACCCAGTACTTC. The chain is built from TRBV15 and TRBJ2-5; D is perhaps TRBD1 or TRBD2 (5 bases each). Germline loops: CDR1 LNHNV, CDR2 YYDKDF (reference sequence). There are 14 residues in the CDR3. V lost 1 base, J lost 4 bases, and 10 bases lay in between.

In nucleotides, the CDR3 is TGCAGCGTCCTCGGGCCCGTCTACGAGCAGTACTTC. Translating gives CSVLGPVYEQYF. The chain combines TRBV29-1 with TRBJ2-7; D gene ambiguous. This CDR3 has 12 residues. Per the germline V gene, CDR1 is SQVTM and CDR2 is ANQGSEA. With 6 bases removed from V and 3 bases from J, the gap between germline ends came to 12 bases.

A few counts support this clonotype. CDR3 sequence: CASSLDLATSGSEETQYF. The CDR3 DNA reads as TGTGCCAGCAGCTTAGATCTAGCGACTAGCGGGAGTGAGGAGACCCAGTACTTC. V and J are TRBV11-2 and TRBJ2-5; TRBD2 agrees at 12 bases. The junction had 10 bases not matched to a gene; V was cut back by 0 bases and J by 5 bases. This CDR3 is 18 amino acids long. Germline V gives CDR1 SGHAT, CDR2 FQNNGV.

There are a few counts of this clonotype. V gene TRBV29-1 combines with J gene TRBJ2-7; a possible D gene is TRBD1 (6 bases). Between the trimmed V and J ends, which lost 4 bases and 3 bases, there was a span of 7 bases. The germline CDR1 and CDR2 sequences are SQVTM and ANQGSEA. The CDR3 is 11 amino acids. The CDR3 sequence: CSVAGDYEQYF. The CDR3 DNA reads TGCAGCGTTGCAGGGGACTACGAGCAGTACTTC.

This clonotype was observed at least ten times. The DNA of the CDR3 is TGCGCCAGCAGCTCGACAGGGCGGTACACTGAAGCTTTCTTT. Translation gives CASSSTGRYTEAFF. The V call is TRBV5-1, the J call TRBJ1-1, with 7 bases aligning to TRBD1. The CDR3 sequence is 14 residues long. Germline V lookup: CDR1 SGHRS, CDR2 YFSETQ. The ends lost 3 bases at V and 3 bases at J; junction bases unmatched: 5. Full variable domain (outside the CDR3, taken from reference TRBV5-1 and TRBJ1-1): KAGVTQTPRYLIKTRGQQVTLSCSPISGHRSVSWYQQTPGQGLQFLFEYFSETQRNKGNFPGRFSGRQFSNSRSEMNVSTLELGDSALYLCASSSTGRYTEAFFGQGTRLTVV.

In this sample, this clonotype turned up a few times. V usage is TRBV13 and J usage is TRBJ2-1, with D possibly TRBD2 on 6 matching bases. Trimming cost V 0 bases and J 7 bases, with 13 bases left between them. The CDR3 spans 15 residues. Germline values: CDR1 PRHDT, CDR2 FYEKMQ (reference sequence). CDR3 region: CASSLGSGRLNEQFF. The CDR3 DNA reads TGTGCCAGCAGCTTAGGTTCGGGGAGGTTGAATGAGCAGTTCTTC.

This clonotype was detected ten times or more. The V gene is TRBV29-1, the J gene TRBJ1-1; maybe TRBD1 (6 bases). This CDR3 spans 12 amino acids. The germline gives CDR1 SQVTM, CDR2 ANQGSEA. Trimming took 6 bases from V and 4 from J, leaving 12 bases between them. DNA for the CDR3: TGCAGCGTCACCCGGGACACCACTGAAGCTTTCTTT. Amino acids: CSVTRDTTEAFF.